The clone carrying this T cell receptor (beta chain) is a singleton in its sample. Per the original methods: Counts of nucleated cells, estimated from reference gene primer amplification, were obtained. Generated by immunoSEQ multiplex PCR, the TCRdb table keeps only in-frame clones and is missing some. The V and J calls and clone size are taken from that table; D and trimming were inferred from the DNA. This sample has 40,000 to 45,000 clones, with about 87% found just once. The data are from a study of blood T cell repertoires in COVID-19. Study background: Material from acute and convalescent COVID-19 was sourced from the United States, Italy and Spain. PBMCs, B-cell-depleted T cells, or T cells provided the cDNA or gDNA that made up the material.

The V gene's germline CDR1 is SGHTA and CDR2 FQGNSA. CDR3 length: 19 residues. The junction had 9 bases not matched to a gene; V was cut back by 2 bases and J by 4 bases. During active infection, Seattle patients enrolled and were then monitored through disease. The sequenced sample consisted of peripheral blood. The chain has TRBV7-2 and TRBJ2-3, with 16 bases matching TRBD2. This sequence was found in a man between 35 and 55 years old with COVID-19, enrolled during active disease. In DNA form, the CDR3 reads TGTGCCAGCAGCTTACCGCGGGGACTAGCGGGGGGGAGGGCAGATACGCAGTATTTT. Residues: CASSLPRGLAGGRADTQYF.